This TCR beta chain was sequenced for a study of PD-L1 blockade in urothelial cancer. Across the whole study: Males with bladder-origin urothelial cancer made up about nine tenths of the roughly 29 patients.

Germline V gives CDR1 MRHNA, CDR2 SNTAGT. The CDR3 has 15 amino acids. Unmatched junction bases numbered 10, after V lost 6 bases and J lost 5 bases. Generated by immunoSEQ multiplex PCR, the TCRdb table keeps only in-frame clones and is missing some. Found here are about 110,000 clones, around 85% of them singletons; the top ten hold about 2.6%. The TCR originated in a man between 50 and 59 years old with urothelial cancer. The sample was PBMCs, taken around atezolizumab (anti-PD-L1) treatment. The genes are TRBV6-4 and TRBJ2-5, with 9 bases lining up with TRBD2. The CDR3: CASRAREGPEETQYF. The CDR3 bases are TGTGCCAGCAGGGCGCGGGAGGGCCCGGAGGAGACCCAGTACTTC.